Here is one T cell receptor (beta chain) with its context. The data were produced by immunoSEQ multiplex PCR, yet TCRdb's version contains in-frame clones alone and is incomplete. The repertoire holds about 360,000 clones, with around 88% as singletons. These data are taken from a study of blood T cell repertoires in COVID-19. CDR3 length: 14 residues. CDR1 is LGHDT and CDR2 is YNNKEL in the germline V gene (reference sequence). With V trimmed by 4 bases and J by 5 bases, 3 bases remained unmatched. The sample consisted of peripheral blood. The chain employs TRBV3-1 (or the pseudogene TRBV3-2) and TRBJ2-5; 11 bases match TRBD2. The TCR comes from a woman in her sixties or seventies with COVID-19, enrolled during active disease. The CDR3 DNA follows: TGTGCCAGCAGCCCACTAGCGGGGGCGGAGACCCAGTACTTC. Translating gives CASSPLAGAETQYF.